The entry below describes one T cell receptor (beta chain). The data stem from a study of T-cell reconstitution after alpha-beta-depleted transplantation in children. Unique molecular identifiers were incorporated when the TCRbeta library was constructed. TCRdb used MiXCR to reprocess the PCR reads, holding one entry per CDR3 protein. The table lists around 200,000 distinct CDR3 sequences, 6% to 7% of them singletons. Trimming took 4 bases from V and 1 from J, leaving 8 bases between them. Per germline, CDR1 SGHRS and CDR2 YFSETQ. The CDR3 is 13 amino acids. The sample was PBMCs from the stem cell graft donor, taken from the stem cell graft. This receptor was identified in a human donor who donated a stem cell graft to a child with Wiskott-Aldrich syndrome. The chain uses TRBV5-1 and TRBJ1-1; D not resolved. This CDR3 reads CASSPPANTEAFF. The CDR3 coding sequence is TGCGCCAGCAGCCCGCCGGCGAACACTGAAGCTTTCTTT.